This TCR beta chain comes out of a study of cytomegalovirus exposure and HLA in healthy donors. General study results and limits: The majority of CMV-associated TCR beta chains were reported as apparently HLA-restricted in a later analysis. Reports indicate that TCR beta sequences accurately predicted the HLA-A and HLA-B alleles of most subjects.

There are 12 residues in the CDR3. Germline V lookup: CDR1 MNHEY, CDR2 SVGAGI. V was cut by 3 bases and J by 4 bases, with 6 bases left in between. Note on this clone: Its specificity is not known.

Primers: 60 Vbeta forward and 13 Jbeta reverse. Method: immunoSEQ multiplex PCR; TCRdb's copy keeps in-frame clones and lacks some. The top ten clones hold roughly 3% of a sample with 40,000 to 55,000 clones, around 72% of them seen once. This clonotype originated in a young man in good health and CMV-seronegative. The sample was PBMCs. This rearrangement joins TRBV6-5 to TRBJ2-5, with a tentative D call TRBD2 (5 bases). CDR3 DNA: TGTGCCAGCAGTTATGCGGGAGAGACCCAGTACTTC. Translation gives CASSYAGETQYF.